A selection of T cell receptor beta chains follows, all from one sample in a study of cytomegalovirus exposure and HLA in healthy donors. The protocol was immunoSEQ multiplex PCR, while the TCRdb copy is restricted to in-frame clones and leaves out a portion. Across 55,000 to 85,000 clones, the top ten clones capture about 4% of the sample. Source material: PBMCs. The origin of the receptors is a female donor in good health and CMV-seropositive. The CDR3 runs from the conserved cysteine through the conserved F or W. The D gene is left open where the match is weak.

d_call j_call v_call cdr3_aa cdr3_nt
TRBD2 TRBJ2-7 TRBV9 CASSVAASGSSLGFEQYF TGTGCCAGCAGCGTAGCGGCTAGCGGGAGTTCGTTAGGGTTCGAGCAGTACTTC
TRBD2 TRBJ2-7 TRBV5-1 CASSPTGTSVYEQYF TGCGCCAGCAGCCCAACCGGGACTAGCGTCTACGAGCAGTACTTC
TRBD2 TRBJ2-7 TRBV19 CASSIVASGFREQYF TGTGCCAGTAGTATAGTGGCTAGCGGTTTTCGCGAGCAGTACTTC
TRBD1 TRBJ2-3 TRBV19 CASSPRDRGSTDTQYF TGTGCCAGTAGTCCCCGGGACAGGGGTAGCACAGATACGCAGTATTTT
NA TRBJ1-5 TRBV28 CARSRNQPQHF TGTGCCAGAAGCCGTAATCAGCCCCAGCATTTT
NA TRBJ2-4 TRBV18 CASSRTDKNIQYF TGTGCCAGCTCGCGGACAGATAAAAACATTCAGTACTTC
NA TRBJ2-7 TRBV4-3 CASSQEFQRTESYEQYF TGCGCCAGCAGCCAAGAGTTTCAGAGGACAGAGAGCTACGAGCAGTACTTC
NA TRBJ2-5 TRBV5-1 CASSTDEGVETQYF TGCGCCAGCAGTACCGATGAGGGCGTGGAGACCCAGTACTTC
TRBD2 TRBJ2-3 TRBV29-1 CSVDLGLVDGTDTQYF TGCAGCGTTGACCTTGGACTAGTCGATGGTACAGATACGCAGTATTTT
NA TRBJ2-1 TRBV6-5 CASSPDNPRDEQFF TGTGCCAGCAGCCCCGACAACCCCAGAGATGAGCAGTTCTTC
TRBD1 TRBJ1-3 TRBV11-2 CASSTGDSGNTIYF TGTGCCAGCAGTACAGGGGACTCTGGAAACACCATATATTTT
NA TRBJ2-7 TRBV29-1 CSALRQGLYEQYF TGCAGCGCCCTCAGACAGGGACTCTACGAGCAGTACTTC
TRBD2 TRBJ2-5 TRBV6-5 CASSRGGQETQYF TGTGCCAGCAGTCGGGGGGGCCAAGAGACCCAGTACTTC
TRBD1 TRBJ1-1 TRBV10-3 CAISERGQQNTEAFF TGTGCCATCAGTGAGCGGGGACAGCAGAACACTGAAGCTTTCTTT
TRBD2 TRBJ2-7 TRBV7-2 CASSQGLASGRKDEQYF TGTGCCAGCAGCCAAGGGTTGGCTAGCGGGAGGAAGGACGAGCAGTACTTC
TRBD1 TRBJ2-5 TRBV18 CASSQGQGASRETQYF TGTGCCAGCTCACAAGGACAGGGCGCGTCCAGGGAGACCCAGTACTTC
NA TRBJ1-6 TRBV27 CASMGGNSPLHF TGTGCCAGCATGGGGGGTAATTCACCCCTCCACTTT
TRBD1 TRBJ1-2 TRBV6-5 CASSSQTGGYTF TGTGCCAGCAGTTCCCAGACAGGGGGCTACACCTTC
TRBD1 TRBJ1-1 TRBV18 CASSPTVDRGTEAFF TGTGCCAGCTCACCCACGGTCGACAGGGGGACTGAAGCTTTCTTT
NA TRBJ1-1 TRBV19 CASSNYYRNTEAFF TGTGCCAGTAGTAATTATTACAGGAACACTGAAGCTTTCTTT
TRBD1 TRBJ2-7 TRBV6-6 CASSYEGGWDYEQYF TGTGCCAGCAGTTACGAAGGGGGCTGGGACTACGAGCAGTACTTC
TRBD1 TRBJ2-7 TRBV18 CASPDRPLSYEQYF TGTGCCAGCCCGGACAGGCCGCTCTCCTACGAGCAGTACTTC
TRBD1 TRBJ1-6 TRBV5-1 CASSLKVGDRGYNSPLHF TGCGCCAGCAGCTTGAAGGTGGGAGACAGGGGCTATAATTCACCCCTCCACTTT
TRBD2 TRBJ2-3 TRBV28 CASNTPFGGLAGVVQSQYF TGTGCCAGCAACACTCCTTTCGGGGGACTAGCGGGAGTGGTGCAGTCGCAGTATTTT
NA TRBJ1-2 TRBV4-3 CASSQDPAGTDGSNYGYTF TGCGCCAGCAGCCAAGACCCGGCCGGGACTGATGGTTCTAACTATGGCTACACCTTC
NA TRBJ2-3 TRBV7-3 CASSFGGAGTDTQYF TGTGCCAGCAGCTTTGGGGGGGCCGGCACAGATACGCAGTATTTT
TRBD1 TRBJ1-5 TRBV6-5 CASSFTGDGNQPQHF TGTGCCAGCAGTTTCACAGGGGATGGCAATCAGCCCCAGCATTTT
TRBD1 TRBJ1-1 TRBV18 CASSLGTGIGRTEDFF TGTGCCAGCTCACTTGGGACAGGGATCGGGAGGACTGAAGATTTCTTT
NA TRBJ1-2 TRBV6-5 CASSSQGNYGYTF TGTGCCAGCAGTTCCCAGGGGAACTATGGCTACACCTTC
NA TRBJ1-6 TRBV12-5 CASGLAGYSPLHF TGTGCTAGTGGTTTGGCAGGATATTCACCCCTCCACTTT
NA TRBJ1-5 TRBV9 CASSVGAGYSNQPQHF TGTGCCAGCAGCGTAGGGGCAGGCTATAGCAATCAGCCCCAGCATTTT
NA TRBJ1-4 TRBV28 CASSLSQGREKLFF TGTGCCAGCAGTTTGTCCCAGGGGCGGGAAAAACTGTTTTTT
TRBD1 TRBJ1-5 TRBV7-8 CASSYSRTGMSQPQHF TGTGCCAGCAGCTACTCCCGGACAGGGATGAGTCAGCCCCAGCATTTT
TRBD2 TRBJ2-7 TRBV18 CASSPRTSGAYEQYF TGTGCCAGCTCACCACGGACTAGCGGGGCCTACGAGCAGTACTTC
TRBD2 TRBJ2-1 TRBV7-6 CASSSGLADSDNEQFF TGTGCCAGCAGCTCAGGACTAGCGGACTCCGACAATGAGCAGTTCTTC
NA TRBJ2-5 TRBV5-1 CASSLEQLEETQYF TGCGCCAGCAGCTTGGAACAGCTCGAAGAGACCCAGTACTTC
NA TRBJ2-2 TRBV6-6 CASSSYPWNTGELFF TGTGCCAGCAGTTCCTACCCTTGGAACACCGGGGAGCTGTTTTTT
NA TRBJ1-2 TRBV29-1 CSVGQNYGYTF TGCAGCGTTGGGCAGAACTATGGCTACACCTTC
NA TRBJ2-4 TRBV6-5 CASSLQGFLAKNIQYF TGTGCCAGCAGTTTGCAGGGATTCCTAGCCAAAAACATTCAGTACTTC
TRBD1 TRBJ1-3 TRBV5-6 CASSRTGGFSGNTIYF TGTGCCAGCAGCCGTACAGGGGGCTTCTCTGGAAACACCATATATTTT
NA TRBJ2-1 TRBV5-6 CASSRGNEQFF TGTGCCAGCAGCAGGGGGAATGAGCAGTTCTTC
TRBD1 TRBJ2-5 TRBV5-1 CASSLGQGETQYF TGCGCCAGCAGCTTGGGACAGGGGGAGACCCAGTACTTC